This T cell receptor (beta chain) originates from a study of cytomegalovirus exposure and HLA in healthy donors. This clone was picked up a small number of times. Its antigen is still unknown. This CDR3 spans 16 amino acids. CDR1 SGHRS and CDR2 YFSETQ come from the germline V gene. With 0 bases removed from V and 0 bases from J, the gap between germline ends came to 9 bases. 13 Jbeta primers and 60 Vbeta primers were used for the PCR. Using immunoSEQ multiplex PCR, the repertoire was profiled, and TCRdb retains in-frame clones only, with some absent. The sample has 130,000 or so clones, about 74% seen once; the top ten hold more than 3.5%. The study, taken as a whole, reports: A later analysis reportedly found that, within productive TCRs, an Asian-associated ancestry cluster had fewer N-insertions than the mean observed across the approximately 600 donors.

This TCR came from a man aged 18 to 29 in good health and CMV-seropositive. The sequenced sample consisted of PBMCs. The rearrangement uses TRBV5-1 and TRBJ2-2; D possibly corresponds to TRBD2 (5 bases). CDR3 protein: CASSLAVGANTGELFF. The CDR3 DNA sequence: TGCGCCAGCAGCTTGGCGGTCGGGGCGAACACCGGGGAGCTGTTTTTT.